The entry that follows covers one TCR beta chain sequence. Its antigen is undetermined. Researchers ran the PCR with 60 Vbeta and 13 Jbeta primers. Profiling relied on immunoSEQ multiplex PCR, and the TCRdb table lists in-frame clones only, not all of them. This table holds some 75,000 clones. These data belong to a study of cytomegalovirus exposure and HLA in healthy donors. Study outcomes and limitations: Most CMV-associated TCR beta chains were later found to appear HLA-restricted.

The germline CDR1 and CDR2 sequences are MDHEN and SYDVKM. CDR3 length equals 14 residues. The ends lost 5 bases at V and 5 bases at J; junction bases unmatched: 6. The sequence derives from a female donor in good health and CMV-seropositive. The J gene is TRBJ2-3, the V gene TRBV28; 8 bases align to TRBD1. Input material: PBMCs. The CDR3, as DNA: TGTGCCAGCAGTCAGGGGGCTATCAGAGATACGCAGTATTTT. Translation: CASSQGAIRDTQYF.